Sequencing of this TCR beta chain was carried out in a study of vaccination and CD4 T cells after COVID-19. The CDR3 runs to 16 residues. Trimming removed 3 bases from V and 3 bases from J; junction bases left unmatched: 3. The germline CDR1 and CDR2 sequences are SGHTA and FQGTGA. Concerning this clonotype: Its antigen remains unidentified.

Treatment indicated: approximately nine-day PBMC culture with coronavirus spike peptide pools or control peptides (ViraFEST assay). Sequencing of the DNA from cultured CD4+ T cells was carried out with the Oncomine TCR Beta short-read assay. One entry per CDR3 protein, called by TCRdb with MiXCR from the PCR reads. The data hold about 19,000 distinct CDR3 sequences, with about 61% observed a single time. Sequencing was done on a sample of CD4+ T cells from blood, cultured in vitro. This rearrangement joins TRBV7-3 to TRBJ1-6; 9 positions match TRBD1. This TCR came from a human donor who had recovered from COVID-19. Written as DNA, the CDR3 is TGTGCCAGCAGCTTCCAGGGACAGGGCTATAATTCACCCCTCCACTTT. It is translated as CASSFQGQGYNSPLHF.